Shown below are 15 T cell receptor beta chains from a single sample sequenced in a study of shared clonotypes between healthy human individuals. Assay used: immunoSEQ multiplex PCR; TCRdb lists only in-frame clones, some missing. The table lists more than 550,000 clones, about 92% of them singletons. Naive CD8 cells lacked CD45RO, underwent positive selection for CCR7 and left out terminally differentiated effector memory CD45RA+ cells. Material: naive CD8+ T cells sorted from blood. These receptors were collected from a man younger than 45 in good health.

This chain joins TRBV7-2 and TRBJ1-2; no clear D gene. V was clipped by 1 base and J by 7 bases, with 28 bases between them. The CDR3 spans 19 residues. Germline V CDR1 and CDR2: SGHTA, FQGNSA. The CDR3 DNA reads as TGTGCCAGCAGCTTAGGTCCCATGTTAGAGGCCGTCGCGGGAGGTGGCTACACCTTC. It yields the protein CASSLGPMLEAVAGGGYTF.

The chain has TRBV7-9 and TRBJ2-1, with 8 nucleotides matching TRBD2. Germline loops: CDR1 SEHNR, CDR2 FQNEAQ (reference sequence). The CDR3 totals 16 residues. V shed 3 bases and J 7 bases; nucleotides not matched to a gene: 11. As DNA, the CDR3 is TGTGCCAGCAGCTTTCTTAGCGGGATCCTGGGTAATGAGCAGTTCTTC. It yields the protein CASSFLSGILGNEQFF.

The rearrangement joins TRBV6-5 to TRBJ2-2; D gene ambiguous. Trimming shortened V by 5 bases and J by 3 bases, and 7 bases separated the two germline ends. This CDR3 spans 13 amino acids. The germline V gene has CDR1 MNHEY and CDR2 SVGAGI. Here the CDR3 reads CASSLEHTGELFF. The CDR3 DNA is TGTGCCAGCAGTCTTGAACACACCGGGGAGCTGTTTTTT.

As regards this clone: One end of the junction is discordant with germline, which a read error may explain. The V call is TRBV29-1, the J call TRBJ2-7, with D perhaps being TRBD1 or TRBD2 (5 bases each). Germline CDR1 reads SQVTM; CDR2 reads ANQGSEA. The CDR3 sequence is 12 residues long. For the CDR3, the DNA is TGCAGCGTTGAGGGGACCTCCAACGAGCAGTACTTC. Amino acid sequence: CSVEGTSNEQYF.

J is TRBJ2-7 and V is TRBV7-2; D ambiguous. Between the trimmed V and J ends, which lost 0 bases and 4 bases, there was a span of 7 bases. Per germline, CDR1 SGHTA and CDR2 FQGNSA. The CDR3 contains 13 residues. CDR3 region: CASSLATLYEQYF. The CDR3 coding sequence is TGTGCCAGCAGCTTAGCTACCCTTTACGAGCAGTACTTC.

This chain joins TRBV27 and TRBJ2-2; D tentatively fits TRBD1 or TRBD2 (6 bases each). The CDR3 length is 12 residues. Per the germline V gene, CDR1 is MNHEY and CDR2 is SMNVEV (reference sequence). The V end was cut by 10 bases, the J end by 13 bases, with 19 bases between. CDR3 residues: CATKGGPGPLFF. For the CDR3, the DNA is TGTGCCACCAAGGGGGGACCGGGACCGCTGTTTTTT.

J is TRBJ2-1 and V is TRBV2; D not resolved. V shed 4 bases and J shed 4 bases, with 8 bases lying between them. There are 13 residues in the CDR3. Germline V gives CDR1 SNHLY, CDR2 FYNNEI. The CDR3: CASSVGKYNEQFF. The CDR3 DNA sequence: TGTGCCAGCAGTGTTGGAAAGTACAATGAGCAGTTCTTC.

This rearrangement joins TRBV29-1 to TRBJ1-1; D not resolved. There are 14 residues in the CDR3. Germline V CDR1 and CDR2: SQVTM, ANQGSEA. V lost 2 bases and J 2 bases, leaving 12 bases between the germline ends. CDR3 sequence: CSVELGLANTEAFF. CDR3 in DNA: TGCAGCGTTGAATTAGGTCTTGCAAACACTGAAGCTTTCTTT.

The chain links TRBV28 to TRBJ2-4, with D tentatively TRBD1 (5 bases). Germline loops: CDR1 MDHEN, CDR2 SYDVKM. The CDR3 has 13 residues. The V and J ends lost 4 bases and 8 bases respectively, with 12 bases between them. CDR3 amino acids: CASSWGKGYIQYF. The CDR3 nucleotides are TGTGCCAGCAGTTGGGGCAAGGGCTACATTCAGTACTTC. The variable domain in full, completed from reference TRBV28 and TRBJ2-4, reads DVKVTQSSRYLVKRTGEKVFLECVQDMDHENMFWYRQDPGLGLRLIYFSYDVKMKEKGDIPEGYSVSREKKERFSLILESASTNQTSMYLCASSWGKGYIQYFGAGTRLSVL.

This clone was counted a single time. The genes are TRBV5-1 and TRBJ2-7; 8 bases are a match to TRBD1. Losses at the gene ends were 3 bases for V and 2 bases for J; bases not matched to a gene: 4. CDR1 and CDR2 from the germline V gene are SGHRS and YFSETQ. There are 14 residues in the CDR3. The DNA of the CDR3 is TGCGCCAGCAGCTCCAGGGGGCCCACCTACGAGCAGTACTTC. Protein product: CASSSRGPTYEQYF.

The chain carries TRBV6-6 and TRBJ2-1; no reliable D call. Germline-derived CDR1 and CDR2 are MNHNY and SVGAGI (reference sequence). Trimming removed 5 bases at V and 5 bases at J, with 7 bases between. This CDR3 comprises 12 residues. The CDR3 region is CASSPSDNEQFF. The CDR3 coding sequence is TGTGCCAGCAGTCCGAGTGACAATGAGCAGTTCTTC.

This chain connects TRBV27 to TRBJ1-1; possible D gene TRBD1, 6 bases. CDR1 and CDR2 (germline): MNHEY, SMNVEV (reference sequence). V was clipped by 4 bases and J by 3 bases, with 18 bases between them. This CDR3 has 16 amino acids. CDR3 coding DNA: TGTGCCAGCAGTTACCACAGGGAGTTAGGCGACACTGAAGCTTTCTTT. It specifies CASSYHRELGDTEAFF.

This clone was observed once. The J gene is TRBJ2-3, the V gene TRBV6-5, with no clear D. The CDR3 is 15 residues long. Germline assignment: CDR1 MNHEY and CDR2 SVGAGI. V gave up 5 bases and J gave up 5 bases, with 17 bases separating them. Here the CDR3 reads CASSLIPNTLDTQYF. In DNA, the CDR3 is TGTGCCAGCAGTCTGATCCCGAACACCTTAGATACGCAGTATTTT.

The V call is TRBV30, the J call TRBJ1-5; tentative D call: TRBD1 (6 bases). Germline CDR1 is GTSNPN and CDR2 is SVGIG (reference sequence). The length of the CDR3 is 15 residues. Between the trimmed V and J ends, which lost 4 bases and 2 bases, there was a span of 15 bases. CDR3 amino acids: CAWNLQGMGNQPQHF. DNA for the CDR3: TGTGCCTGGAACCTACAGGGAATGGGCAATCAGCCCCAGCATTTT. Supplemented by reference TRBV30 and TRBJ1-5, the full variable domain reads SQTIHQWPATLVQPVGSPLSLECTVEGTSNPNLYWYRQAAGRGLQLLFYSVGIGQISSEVPQNLSASRPQDRQFILSSKKLLLSDSGFYLCAWNLQGMGNQPQHFGDGTRLSIL.

The CDR3, as DNA: TGTGCCAGCACTCCGGGGACTAGCGGGATTGATGAGCAGTTCTTC. Translated: CASTPGTSGIDEQFF. V and J are TRBV5-8 and TRBJ2-1; 13 bases map to TRBD2. The CDR3 is 15 residues long. Germline V lookup: CDR1 SGHTS, CDR2 YDEGEE. J lost 8 bases, V lost 6 bases, and 8 bases had no gene match.